Included here is one T cell receptor (beta chain) sequence, with context. The target antigen is unknown. Per germline, CDR1 SNHLY and CDR2 FYNNEI. Trimming took 4 bases from V and 6 from J; bases not matched to a gene: 5. This CDR3 region has 14 residues. The PCR contained 60 Vbeta and 13 Jbeta primers. TCRdb keeps only in-frame clones here, not all; method: immunoSEQ multiplex PCR. Seen here are about 220,000 clones, over 60% observed once, and the top ten hold 0.63%. These data are taken from a study of cytomegalovirus exposure and HLA in healthy donors. Study-wide points: An observed cluster of highly shared sequence variants was recorded as a likely sequencing artifact.

The chain combines TRBV2 with TRBJ2-1, with 8 bases lining up with TRBD2. The receptor's source is a man aged 18 to 35 in good health and CMV-seronegative. What was sequenced was PBMCs. As DNA, the CDR3 is TGTGCCAGCAGTGGGGGACTAGTGAGCAATGAGCAGTTCTTC. It specifies CASSGGLVSNEQFF.